The 18 T cell receptor beta chains listed next were all sequenced from one sample in a study of blood T cells in healthy people across ages. A second roughly 6 to 11 cycle PCR used barcoded and J-beta primers. MiXCR was run by TCRdb on the 5' RACE reads, yielding one entry per CDR3 protein. This table holds 450,000 to 700,000 distinct CDR3 sequences, 25% to 30% found once. Sequenced input: blood. All receptors come from a woman aged 70-85 years in good health.

This clonotype has a handful of counts. A junction boundary mismatches the germline segment, possibly from a read error. The chain uses TRBV6-4 and TRBJ2-3; D call uncertain. The germline gives CDR1 MRHNA, CDR2 SNTAGT. The CDR3 spans 16 residues. The CDR3 here is CASSDSGLFETDTKYF. CDR3 sequence (DNA): TGTGCCAGCAGTGACTCCGGCCTCTTTGAAACAGATACGAAGTATTTT.

Only a few counts were recorded for this clonotype. The gene calls are TRBV7-2 and TRBJ1-2; D unclear. This CDR3 has 13 residues. Germline values: CDR1 SGHTA, CDR2 FQGNSA. V was shortened by 5 bases and J by 8 bases, with 15 bases between the two germline ends. Written as DNA, the CDR3 is TGTGCCAGCAGCCTCGGCATGAGCTACGGCTACACCTTC. Its translation: CASSLGMSYGYTF.

The chain couples TRBV2 to TRBJ1-1; 9 positions agree with TRBD1. J lost 1 base, V lost 6 bases, and 15 bases had no gene match. The CDR3 sequence is 18 residues long. Germline V lookup: CDR1 SNHLY, CDR2 FYNNEI. CDR3 sequence (DNA): TGTGCCAGCAGGTGGGGACAGGGTCCCCGGGCGGAGAACACTGAAGCTTTCTTT. It translates to CASRWGQGPRAENTEAFF.

This clonotype was picked up a small number of times. V and J are TRBV20-1 and TRBJ2-5; D may be TRBD1 (6 bases). The last part of the DNA fits TRBJ2-7 better; the J call may be wrong. Germline CDR1 and CDR2: DFQATT and SNEGSKA (reference sequence). The CDR3 sequence is 13 residues long. The DNA for the CDR3 is TGCAGTGCGAGTGCAGGGGTTTTCTACGAGCAGTACTTC. Protein: CSASAGVFYEQYF.

In regard to this clonotype: The junction does not match germline at one end; this may be a read error. This chain uses TRBV9 with TRBJ2-2; TRBD2 aligns across 12 bases. The CDR3 covers 17 residues. Germline lookup yields CDR1 SGDLS and CDR2 YYNGEE. CDR3 region: CASSVTSGGPGTGGLFF. CDR3 nucleotide sequence: TGTGCCAGCAGCGTTACTAGCGGGGGGCCAGGCACCGGGGGGCTGTTTTTT.

The rearrangement joins TRBV7-9 to TRBJ1-2, with D possibly being TRBD1 (5 bases). V was clipped by 6 bases and J by 4 bases, with 15 bases between them. Germline V lookup: CDR1 SEHNR, CDR2 FQNEAQ (reference sequence). The CDR3 has 14 residues. The CDR3 sequence is CASSPMGLFYGYTF. The CDR3, as DNA: TGTGCCAGCAGTCCCATGGGGCTATTCTATGGCTACACCTTC.

This chain joins TRBV6-5 and TRBJ1-4; D perhaps matches TRBD1 (5 bases). Trimming pared 2 bases from V and 5 bases from J, leaving 9 bases between. The germline V gene has CDR1 MNHEY and CDR2 SVGAGI. The CDR3 extends over 14 amino acids. CDR3 residues: CASSYKGMNEKLFF. CDR3 nucleotides: TGTGCCAGCAGTTACAAGGGGATGAATGAAAAACTGTTTTTT.

This clonotype was detected a few times. This chain connects TRBV7-2 to TRBJ1-2; D might be TRBD1 (6 bases). This CDR3 has 14 amino acids. The V and J ends lost 4 bases and 7 bases respectively, with 16 bases between them. In germline, CDR1 is SGHTA, CDR2 FQGNSA. Here the CDR3 DNA reads TGTGCCAGCAGCTCCACGGCGGGGGGCATTGGCTACACCTTC. Translating it yields CASSSTAGGIGYTF.

Only a few counts were recorded for this clonotype. The CDR3 reads CASSYSRLAGQETQYF. In DNA form, the CDR3 reads TGTGCCAGCAGTTACTCGAGACTAGCGGGGCAAGAGACCCAGTACTTC. The J gene is TRBJ2-5, the V gene TRBV6-6, with TRBD2 matching 11 bases. V trimming: 0 bases; J trimming: 2 bases; junction bases outside the gene matches: 2. The germline gives CDR1 MNHNY, CDR2 SVGAGI (reference sequence). The CDR3 runs to 16 residues.

This clonotype came up a few times. The chain is built from TRBV20-1 and TRBJ2-1; D is uncertain. Trimming stripped 6 bases from V and 6 bases from J, with 9 bases between. Germline V CDR1 and CDR2: DFQATT, SNEGSKA (reference sequence). The CDR3 has 11 residues. In DNA form, the CDR3 reads TGCAGTGCCGGTAGACCCAATGAGCAGTTCTTC. Encoded protein: CSAGRPNEQFF.

This clonotype showed up just once. The genes are TRBV15 and TRBJ2-1; 9 bases agree with TRBD2. V trimming: 0 bases; J trimming: 6 bases; junction bases outside the gene matches: 3. Germline V CDR1 and CDR2: LNHNV, YYDKDF (reference sequence). This CDR3 is built from 15 residues. The CDR3: CATSREASGINEQFF. The CDR3 DNA reads TGTGCCACCAGCAGAGAGGCTAGCGGGATCAATGAGCAGTTCTTC.

The V call is TRBV28, the J call TRBJ1-2; no clear D. The CDR3 loop spans 14 amino acids. Germline V gene lookup returns CDR1 MDHEN and CDR2 SYDVKM. The germline V and J ends were trimmed by 4 bases and 5 bases, with 14 bases remaining between them. CDR3 sequence: CASSSLGSTYGYTF. The DNA for the CDR3 is TGTGCCAGCAGTTCCTTAGGGAGCACTTATGGCTACACCTTC.

The chain links TRBV12-3 or TRBV12-4 to TRBJ2-7, with D perhaps matching TRBD2 (6 bases). The CDR3 length is 18 residues. V lost 1 base and J 2 bases, leaving 21 bases between the germline ends. The CDR3 nucleotides are TGTGCCAGCAGTTTAGGTGACATATCAGCGGGTGTGACCTACGAGCAGTACTTC. It yields the protein CASSLGDISAGVTYEQYF.

This clonotype was found many times. The chain is built from TRBV11-2 and TRBJ2-3; tentative D call: TRBD2 (6 bases). Trimming removed 5 bases from V and 0 bases from J, with 15 bases in between. The CDR3 runs to 16 residues. Germline CDR1 and CDR2: SGHAT and FQNNGV. Written as DNA, the CDR3 is TGTGCCAGCAGCCCGTGGGGGGAGCGGAGCACAGATACGCAGTATTTT. This translates into CASSPWGERSTDTQYF. Full variable domain (outside the CDR3, taken from reference TRBV11-2 and TRBJ2-3): EAGVAQSPRYKIIEKRQSVAFWCNPISGHATLYWYQQILGQGPKLLIQFQNNGVVDDSQLPKDRFSAERLKGVDSTLKIQPAKLEDSAVYLCASSPWGERSTDTQYFGPGTRLTVL.

This clonotype was found many times. DNA for the CDR3: TGCGCCAGCAGTATGGGACAGGACCTTTGGAATGAAAAACTGTTTTTT. Its translation is CASSMGQDLWNEKLFF. The gene calls are TRBV5-1 and TRBJ1-4; TRBD1 agrees at 8 bases. The CDR3 runs to 16 residues. The junction had 11 bases not matched to a gene; V was cut back by 5 bases and J by 5 bases. CDR1 SGHRS and CDR2 YFSETQ come from the germline V gene.

V is TRBV20-1 and J is TRBJ2-1, with 8 positions matching TRBD2. V was clipped by 3 bases and J by 1 base; unmatched bases: 8. The germline V gene has CDR1 DFQATT and CDR2 SNEGSKA (reference sequence). The CDR3 is 16 amino acids. This CDR3 is CSARVGGARSYNEQFF. The DNA of the CDR3 is TGCAGTGCTAGGGTCGGGGGGGCCAGATCCTACAATGAGCAGTTCTTC.

This chain joins TRBV12-3 or TRBV12-4 and TRBJ1-5; D not resolved. The CDR3 runs to 17 residues. V was trimmed by 6 bases and J by 4 bases, leaving 22 bases between them. DNA for the CDR3: TGTGCCAGCAGCCCTACCGGCCCGGACGGCTGGAATCAGCCCCAGCATTTT. Translated, it gives CASSPTGPDGWNQPQHF.

This clonotype was counted a few times. The V gene is TRBV6-1, the J gene TRBJ2-5; TRBD2 agrees at 7 bases. Germline V gives CDR1 MNHNS, CDR2 SASEGT. V dropped 0 bases and J dropped 5; count of bases not matched to a gene: 6. CDR3 length equals 15 residues. CDR3 loop: CASSEATGLGETQYF. CDR3 sequence (DNA): TGTGCCAGCAGTGAAGCAACAGGACTAGGGGAGACCCAGTACTTC.